A selection of T cell receptor beta chains follows, all from one sample in a study of early T cells in non-severe SARS-CoV-2 infection. TCRdb redid the calling of the 5' RACE reads with MiXCR, one entry per CDR3 protein. Altogether tens of thousands of distinct CDR3 sequences are present, 5.6% being singletons, with the ten largest covering 6.8%. The sample comprised whole blood. The receptors stem from an adult who was a healthcare worker with PCR-confirmed SARS-CoV-2 infection or an uninfected control (not recorded which). Both conserved end residues are part of each CDR3. The order of the fields is J gene, D gene, V gene, clone size, CDR3 protein, CDR3 DNA. The D gene is left open where the match is weak. For some rows the clone size is stated as once, few or many, or as a class when expanded; others skip it.

TRBJ1-2 | NA | TRBV9 | NA | CASTRTGEAYGYTF | TGTGCCAGCACCCGGACGGGGGAAGCCTATGGCTACACCTTC
TRBJ2-7 | TRBD2 | TRBV6-5 | many | CASSYLAGRYEQYF | TGTGCCAGCAGTTACTTAGCGGGGCGATACGAGCAGTACTTC
TRBJ2-3 | TRBD2 | TRBV12-3/TRBV12-4 | many | CASSFWEGTDTQYF | TGTGCCAGCAGTTTCTGGGAGGGTACAGATACGCAGTATTTT
TRBJ2-1 | NA | TRBV6-1 | few | CASSEGLVVNEQFF | TGTGCCAGCAGTGAAGGGCTGGTAGTCAATGAGCAGTTCTTC
TRBJ1-3 | NA | TRBV20-1 | many | CSARDGSGNTIYF | TGCAGTGCTAGAGATGGCTCTGGAAACACCATATATTTT
TRBJ2-2 | NA | TRBV7-2 | many | CASSLELGHGELFF | TGTGCCAGCAGCTTAGAGTTGGGGCATGGGGAGCTGTTTTTT
TRBJ1-5 | NA | TRBV30 | many | CGAGGDGNQPQHF | TGTGGCGCGGGAGGAGACGGCAATCAGCCCCAGCATTTT
TRBJ2-3 | NA | TRBV12-3/TRBV12-4 | few | CASSFPRTDTQYF | TGTGCCAGCAGTTTTCCACGCACAGATACGCAGTATTTT
TRBJ2-1 | TRBD2 | TRBV10-3 | many | CAISETSGGRTEQFF | TGTGCCATCAGTGAGACTAGCGGGGGACGGACTGAGCAGTTCTTC
TRBJ2-3 | NA | TRBV6-6 | NA | CASRLAADTQYF | TGTGCCAGCAGACTAGCCGCAGATACGCAGTATTTT
TRBJ1-1 | NA | TRBV7-8 | many | CASRSQGWDKAEAFF | TGTGCCAGCAGGTCTCAGGGATGGGATAAGGCTGAAGCTTTCTTT
TRBJ1-4 | NA | TRBV29-1 | many | CSVEDGGAKLFF | TGCAGCGTTGAAGATGGAGGGGCAAAACTGTTTTTT
TRBJ2-6 | NA | TRBV3-1 | many | CASSPTTGANVLTF | TGTGCCAGCAGCCCCACGACTGGGGCCAACGTCCTGACTTTC
TRBJ2-5 | NA | TRBV4-2 | many | CASRTADTGRETQYF | TGTGCCAGCAGGACGGCGGATACAGGGCGAGAGACCCAGTACTTC
TRBJ2-2 | NA | TRBV7-2 | many | CASSFLTGELFF | TGTGCCAGCAGCTTTCTCACCGGGGAGCTGTTTTTT
TRBJ1-2 | NA | TRBV20-1 | many | CSAKGGYYGYTF | TGCAGTGCCAAAGGGGGGTACTATGGCTACACCTTC
TRBJ2-1 | TRBD1 | TRBV3-1 | many | CASRRTGPYNEQFF | TGTGCCAGCAGACGGACAGGGCCCTACAATGAGCAGTTCTTC